This TCR beta chain came from a study of T-cell memory formation after mild COVID-19 (dated by TCRdb to the early 2020s). Notes on the research overall: Most TCR sequence clusters were specific to one of the two donors. In two donors, T-cell clones that expanded and contracted after mild COVID-19 were tracked by sequencing TCRalpha and TCRbeta repertoires over time. Two young, previously healthy adult volunteers, one female and one male, were included in the cohort. Study-wide conclusions, independent of this receptor: Clones that contracted from day 15 to 85 showed balanced CD4/CD8 phenotypes, whereas a second wave of clones that expanded from day 15 to 37 leaned towards CD4+. Contracting CD4+ clones turned up mainly in the CM and EM memory subsets, whereas EMRA was where CD8+ clones were enriched. Some responding clones were detected in pre-infection memory, which suggested that pre-existing cross-reactive memory T cells had joined the SARS-CoV-2 response. SARS-CoV-2 specificity of the second-wave clones peaking on day 37 was not confirmed. The study included only two mild cases, and larger cohorts that include severe cases with pre-infection samples were judged to be necessary.

PBMCs were isolated by Ficoll-Paque density gradient centrifugation. As a fraction of the sample, this clonotype is medium-sized (0.01 to 0.1%). Its antigen is currently not known. Nothing much larger sits one base from this clone, and base qualities are not available. TCRdb names Illumina NovaSeq 6000 as the instrument used. TCRalpha and TCRbeta cDNA libraries were built by 5'RACE with constant-segment primers, adding sample barcodes and unique molecular identifiers. RNA was extracted from every sample with Trizol reagent. Libraries were amplified in two PCR steps, with a second sample barcode and Illumina TruSeq adapters added in the second step. The libraries were sequenced on an Illumina NovaSeq using 2 x 150 bp paired-end reads. In the source study's methods: Reads were demultiplexed and collapsed into UMI-guided consensus sequences with migec v1.2.7. Using mixcr v2.1.11, the UMI consensuses were aligned to TRA and TRB V and J templates and assembled into clonotypes. A clonotype was counted as expanded or contracted only when both edgeR and NoisET called the clonotype significant, with the noise models trained on biological replicates. For edgeR calls, the thresholds were a false discovery rate-adjusted p below 0.01 and a log2 fold-change of 1. As an exploratory analysis of dynamics, max-normalized trajectories of the 1000 most abundant clonotypes were examined by PCA with hierarchical clustering. Separately sequenced CD4+ and CD8+ repertoires were used to assign the CD4 or CD8 phenotype of responding clones. The public reads were run again by TCRdb, first through fastp at Q25 and then through MiXCR, and only productive beta chains were kept. Rows are unified per CDR3 protein, each entry keeping the most common DNA and genes. TCRdb, rather than the study authors, made the V and J calls. The sample table contains under 350,000 distinct CDR3 sequences; only one count was recorded for 15% to 20% of them. The ten largest clones represent roughly 23% of the sample.

The receptor comes from a man younger than 35 who had mild COVID-19 (a few samples of this study predate the infection). The sample titles of this study are shuffled in the database, so cell type and time point are left out; the donor was told from shared clones. Sample: PBMCs or a T cell subset sorted from them (not recorded which).

The CDR3 is CASSQDPRVREETQYF. The nucleotide sequence is TGTGCCAGCAGCCAAGATCCTCGGGTGCGGGAAGAGACCCAGTACTTC. The chain uses TRBV3-1 and TRBJ2-5; the D gene is perhaps TRBD2, from 5 matching bases. The CDR3 starts with the cysteine, ends with the phenylalanine, and has 16 residues. The kept DNA is CDR3 alone, 48 bases in frame from the first base. Trimming at the junction amounts to 0 bases on V and 3 bases on J, and the germline ends lie 14 bases apart. For CDR1 and CDR2, the germline V gene (reference sequence) lists LGHDT and YNNKEL.